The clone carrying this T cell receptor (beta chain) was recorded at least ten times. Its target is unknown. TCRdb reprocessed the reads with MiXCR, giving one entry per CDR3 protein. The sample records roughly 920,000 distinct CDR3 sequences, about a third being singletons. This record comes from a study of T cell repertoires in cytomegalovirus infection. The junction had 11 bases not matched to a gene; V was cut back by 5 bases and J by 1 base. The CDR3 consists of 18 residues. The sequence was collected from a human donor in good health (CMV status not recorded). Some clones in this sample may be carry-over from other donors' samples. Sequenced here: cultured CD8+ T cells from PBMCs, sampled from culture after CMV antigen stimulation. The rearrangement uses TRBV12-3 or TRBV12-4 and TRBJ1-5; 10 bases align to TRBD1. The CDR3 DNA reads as TGTGCCAGCAGTCCTGAAGACAGGGGGCGAAGGAGCAATCAGCCCCAGCATTTT. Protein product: CASSPEDRGRRSNQPQHF.